This note documents a single T cell receptor (beta chain) sequence. Its antigen is not known. The data were obtained in a study of cytomegalovirus exposure and HLA in healthy donors. Per germline, CDR1 LNHNV and CDR2 YYDKDF (reference sequence). V was clipped by 1 base and J by 2 bases; unmatched bases: 4. The length of the CDR3 is 15 residues. Use of 60 Vbeta and 13 Jbeta primers characterized the PCR. Measured with immunoSEQ multiplex PCR; TCRdb has only the in-frame clones, and not every one. The data hold about 150,000 clones, with 60% to 85% observed a single time. Study-wide results and limits: The study recorded fewer than 200 TCR beta chains that were cytomegalovirus-associated. TCR beta V- and J-gene trimming, according to a later analysis, was linked to a missense DCLRE1C variant. Earlier analysis found most TCR beta V segments productive about 87% or about 30% of the time. DRB1 had the most TCR associations and HLA-C the fewest, a later analysis found, with rates varying by HLA locus.

The chain couples TRBV15 to TRBJ2-5; 7 bases match TRBD2. Specimen: PBMCs. This TCR was recovered from a woman aged 40 to 50 in good health and CMV-seropositive. Here the CDR3 reads CATSRGGTTQETQYF. Here the CDR3 DNA reads TGTGCCACCAGCAGAGGTGGGACTACACAAGAGACCCAGTACTTC.